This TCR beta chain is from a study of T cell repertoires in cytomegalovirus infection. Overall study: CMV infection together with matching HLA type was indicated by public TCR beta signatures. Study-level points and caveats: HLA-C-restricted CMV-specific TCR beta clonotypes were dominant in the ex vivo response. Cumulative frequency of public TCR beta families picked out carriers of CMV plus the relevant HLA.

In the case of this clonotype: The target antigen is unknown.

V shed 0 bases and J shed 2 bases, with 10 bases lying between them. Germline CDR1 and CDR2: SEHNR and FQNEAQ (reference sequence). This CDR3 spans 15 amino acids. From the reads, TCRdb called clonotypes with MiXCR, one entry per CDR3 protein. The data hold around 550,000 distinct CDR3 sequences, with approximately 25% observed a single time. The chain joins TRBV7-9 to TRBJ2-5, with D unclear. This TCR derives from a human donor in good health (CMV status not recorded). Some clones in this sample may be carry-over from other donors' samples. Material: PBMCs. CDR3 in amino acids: CASSLAPGTQETQYF. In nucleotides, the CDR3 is TGTGCCAGCAGCTTAGCGCCGGGCACGCAAGAGACCCAGTACTTC.